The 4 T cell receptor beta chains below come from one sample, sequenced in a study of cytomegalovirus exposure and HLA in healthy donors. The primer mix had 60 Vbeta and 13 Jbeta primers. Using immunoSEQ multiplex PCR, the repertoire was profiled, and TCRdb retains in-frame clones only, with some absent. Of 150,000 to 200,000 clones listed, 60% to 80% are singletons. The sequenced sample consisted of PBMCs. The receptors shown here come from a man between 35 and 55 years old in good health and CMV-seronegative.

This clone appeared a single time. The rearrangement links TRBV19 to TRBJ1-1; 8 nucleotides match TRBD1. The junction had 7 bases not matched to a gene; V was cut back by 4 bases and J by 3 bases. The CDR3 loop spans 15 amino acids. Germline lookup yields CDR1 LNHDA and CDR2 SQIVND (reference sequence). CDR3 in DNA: TGTGCCAGTAGTACCAGACAGGGGATGGACACTGAAGCTTTCTTT. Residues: CASSTRQGMDTEAFF.

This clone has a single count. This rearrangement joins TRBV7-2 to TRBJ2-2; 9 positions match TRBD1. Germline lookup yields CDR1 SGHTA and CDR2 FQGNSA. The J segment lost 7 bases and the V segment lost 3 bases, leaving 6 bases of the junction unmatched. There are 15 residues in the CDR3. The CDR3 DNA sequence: TGTGCCAGCAGCTTTGTACAGGGGGCGATCGGGGAGCTGTTTTTT. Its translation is CASSFVQGAIGELFF.

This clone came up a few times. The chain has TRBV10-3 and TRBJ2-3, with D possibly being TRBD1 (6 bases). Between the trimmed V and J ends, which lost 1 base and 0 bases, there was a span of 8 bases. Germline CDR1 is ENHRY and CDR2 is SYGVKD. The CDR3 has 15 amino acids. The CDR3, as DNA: TGTGCCATCAGTGAGTTTCAGGGGAGCACAGATACGCAGTATTTT. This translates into CAISEFQGSTDTQYF.

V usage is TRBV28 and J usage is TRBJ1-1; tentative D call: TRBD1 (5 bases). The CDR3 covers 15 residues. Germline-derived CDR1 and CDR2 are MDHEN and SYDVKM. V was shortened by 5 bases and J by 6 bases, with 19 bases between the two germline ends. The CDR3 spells CASSGGLPLSAEAFF. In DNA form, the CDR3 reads TGTGCCAGCAGTGGGGGACTGCCCCTGAGTGCTGAAGCTTTCTTT.